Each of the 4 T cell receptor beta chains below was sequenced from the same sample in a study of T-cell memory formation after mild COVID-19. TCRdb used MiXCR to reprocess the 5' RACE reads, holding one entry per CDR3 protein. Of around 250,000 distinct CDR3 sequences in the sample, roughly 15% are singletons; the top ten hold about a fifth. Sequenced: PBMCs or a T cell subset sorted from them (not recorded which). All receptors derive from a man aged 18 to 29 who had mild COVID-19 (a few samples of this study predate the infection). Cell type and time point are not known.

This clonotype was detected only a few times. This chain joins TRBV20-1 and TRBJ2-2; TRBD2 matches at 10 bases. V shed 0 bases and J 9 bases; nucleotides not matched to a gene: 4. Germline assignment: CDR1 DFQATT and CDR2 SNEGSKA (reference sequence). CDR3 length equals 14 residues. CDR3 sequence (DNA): TGCAGTGCTAGAGATCTTAGCGGGGGGCGGGAGCTGTTTTTT. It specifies CSARDLSGGRELFF.

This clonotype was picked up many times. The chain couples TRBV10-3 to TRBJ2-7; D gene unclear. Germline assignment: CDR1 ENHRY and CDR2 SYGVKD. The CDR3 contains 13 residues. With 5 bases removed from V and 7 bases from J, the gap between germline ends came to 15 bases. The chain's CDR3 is CAISIGGMGEQYF. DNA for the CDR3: TGTGCCATCAGTATTGGTGGCATGGGGGAGCAGTACTTC.

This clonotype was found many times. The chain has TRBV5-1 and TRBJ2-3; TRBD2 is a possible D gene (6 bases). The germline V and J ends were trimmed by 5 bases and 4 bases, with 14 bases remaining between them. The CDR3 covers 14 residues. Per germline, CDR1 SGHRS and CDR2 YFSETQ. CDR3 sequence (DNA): TGCGCCAGCAGGGCAGCGGGCGGAGCAGATACGCAGTATTTT. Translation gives CASRAAGGADTQYF.

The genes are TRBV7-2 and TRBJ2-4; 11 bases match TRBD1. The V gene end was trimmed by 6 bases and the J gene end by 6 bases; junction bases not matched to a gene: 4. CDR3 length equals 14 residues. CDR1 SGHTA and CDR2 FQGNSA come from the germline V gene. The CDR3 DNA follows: TGTGCCAGCAGGGGGACAGGGGGAGGAAACATTCAGTACTTC. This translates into CASRGTGGGNIQYF. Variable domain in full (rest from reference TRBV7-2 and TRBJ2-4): GAGVSQSPSNKVTEKGKDVELRCDPISGHTALYWYRQSLGQGLEFLIYFQGNSAPDKSGLPSDRFSAERTGGSVSTLTIQRTQQEDSAVYLCASRGTGGGNIQYFGAGTRLSVL.